This is a list of T cell receptor beta chains from one sample in a study of lymphopenia after photon versus proton radiotherapy. The method was immunoSEQ multiplex PCR; TCRdb's version includes in-frame clones alone and lacks a portion of them. The table shows 50,000 to 65,000 clones, with about 85% occurring only once. Sequenced here: peripheral blood, sampled from a patient treated with proton-based radiotherapy. These receptors came from a man older than 75 with esophageal cancer. Each CDR3 is given with its conserved first and last residue. A D gene is named only where the DNA matches it firmly. Rows may omit the clone size; those that give it use once, few, many or a size class.

CDR3,DNA,size,D,V,J
CASSSAPDQPQHF,TGCGCCAGCAGCTCAGCCCCGGATCAGCCCCAGCATTTT,once,-,TRBV5-1,TRBJ1-5
CASSGTHSNQPQHF,TGTGCCAGCAGTGGGACACATAGCAATCAGCCCCAGCATTTT,-,-,TRBV2,TRBJ1-5
CASSLWRDTQYF,TGTGCCAGCAGCTTATGGAGAGATACGCAGTATTTT,-,-,TRBV7-6,TRBJ2-3
CASSLARTSGTQYF,TGTGCCAGCAGCTTAGCGCGGACTAGCGGGACTCAGTACTTC,-,TRBD2,TRBV7-8,TRBJ2-7
CASSLAGSAGYTF,TGTGCCAGCAGCTTAGCGGGGAGCGCTGGCTACACCTTC,-,-,TRBV7-2,TRBJ1-2
CASSRRGGPETQYF,TGTGCCAGTAGTCGGCGGGGGGGCCCAGAGACCCAGTACTTC,-,TRBD2,TRBV19,TRBJ2-5
CASSSPGQLPHEQFF,TGTGCCAGCAGCTCACCGGGACAGTTGCCCCATGAGCAGTTCTTC,once,TRBD1,TRBV5-8,TRBJ2-1
CASRAGLQNTEAFF,TGTGCCAGCAGGGCGGGACTTCAGAACACTGAAGCTTTCTTT,-,-,TRBV7-9,TRBJ1-1
CASRTSGGSYTYEQYF,TGTGCCAGCAGGACTAGCGGGGGCTCATACACCTACGAGCAGTACTTC,-,TRBD2,TRBV7-2,TRBJ2-7
CASSTTGQGYEKLFF,TGTGCCAGCAGCACCACGGGACAGGGGTATGAAAAACTGTTTTTT,-,TRBD1,TRBV7-9,TRBJ1-4
CASSLAARDNGYTF,TGTGCCAGCAGCTTAGCGGCACGGGACAATGGCTACACCTTC,few,-,TRBV7-8,TRBJ1-2
CASSLAAGYEQYF,TGTGCCAGCAGCTTGGCCGCGGGGTACGAGCAGTACTTC,-,-,TRBV5-6,TRBJ2-7
CASSPQVNTEAFF,TGTGCCAGCTCACCACAGGTGAACACTGAAGCTTTCTTT,-,-,TRBV18,TRBJ1-1
CASSSSRTGVNYGYTF,TGTGCCAGCAGCTCGTCCCGGACAGGAGTTAACTATGGCTACACCTTC,-,TRBD1,TRBV7-2,TRBJ1-2
CSAGPNNEQFF,TGCAGTGCTGGACCTAACAATGAGCAGTTCTTC,-,-,TRBV20-1,TRBJ2-1
CASSLASGETYEQYF,TGTGCCAGCAGCTTAGCTAGCGGGGAGACCTACGAGCAGTACTTC,-,TRBD2,TRBV11-3,TRBJ2-7
CASSPPLNEKLFF,TGTGCCAGCAGTCCTCCCCTAAATGAAAAACTGTTTTTT,-,-,TRBV2,TRBJ1-4
CASSRGQSRGQPQHF,TGTGCCAGCAGCCGTGGACAGTCTCGGGGGCAGCCCCAGCATTTT,-,-,TRBV6-5,TRBJ1-5
CASSGLAGGGETQYF,TGTGCCAGCAGTGGACTAGCGGGAGGGGGGGAGACCCAGTACTTC,few,TRBD2,TRBV6-1,TRBJ2-5
CASSQVGGPFEKLFF,TGCGCCAGCAGCCAAGTAGGGGGCCCATTTGAAAAACTGTTTTTT,-,TRBD1,TRBV4-1,TRBJ1-4
CASSQSLYNEQFF,TGCGCCAGCAGCCAATCACTGTACAATGAGCAGTTCTTC,-,-,TRBV4-3,TRBJ2-1
CASSFGSTDTQYF,TGTGCCAGCAGCTTCGGGAGCACAGATACGCAGTATTTT,-,-,TRBV7-7,TRBJ2-3
CASSVEQGARNTIYF,TGTGCCAGCAGCGTAGAGCAGGGGGCTCGAAACACCATATATTTT,-,TRBD1,TRBV9,TRBJ1-3
CASSQQGGYGYTF,TGCGCCAGCAGCCAACAGGGCGGCTATGGCTACACCTTC,-,-,TRBV4-3,TRBJ1-2
CASSLHGGTANSPLHF,TGTGCCAGCAGCTTACACGGGGGGACAGCTAATTCACCCCTCCACTTT,-,TRBD1,TRBV7-2,TRBJ1-6
CASSSGGELFF,TGTGCCTCCTCCTCGGGGGGGGAGCTGTTTTTT,-,-,TRBV5-6,TRBJ2-2
CASSKGGNTGELFF,TGTGCCAGTAGTAAGGGGGGAAACACCGGGGAGCTGTTTTTT,-,-,TRBV19,TRBJ2-2
CASSTSGVVDTQYF,TGTGCCAGCAGTACTAGCGGGGTTGTAGATACGCAGTATTTT,few,TRBD2,TRBV6-5,TRBJ2-3
CASSPGVAGTETQYF,TGTGCCAGCAGCCCGGGGGTAGCGGGGACAGAGACCCAGTACTTC,-,TRBD2,TRBV7-2,TRBJ2-5
CASGLGTGPYEQYF,TGTGCTAGTGGTTTGGGGACAGGCCCCTACGAGCAGTACTTC,once,TRBD1,TRBV12-5,TRBJ2-7
CARSLSRIHAYNEQFF,TGTGCCAGAAGCTTGAGTCGAATCCATGCCTACAATGAGCAGTTCTTC,-,-,TRBV5-3,TRBJ2-1
CAIFSVTEAFF,TGTGCCATTTTTTCGGTCACTGAAGCTTTCTTT,-,-,TRBV28,TRBJ1-1
CASSLGGGQGETQYF,TGTGCCAGCAGCTTGGGAGGCGGACAGGGGGAGACCCAGTACTTC,-,TRBD1,TRBV5-4,TRBJ2-5
CASSPLGENSYEQYF,TGTGCCAGTAGTCCCCTGGGGGAGAACTCCTACGAGCAGTACTTC,-,-,TRBV19,TRBJ2-7
CASSTGAAQTQYF,TGTGCCAGTAGTACCGGGGCAGCTCAGACCCAGTACTTC,-,-,TRBV19,TRBJ2-5
CASSQEGGQGAAGDEQFF,TGCGCCAGCAGCCAAGAAGGAGGACAGGGGGCGGCGGGGGATGAGCAGTTCTTC,-,TRBD1,TRBV4-1,TRBJ2-1
CATKDRAHEAFF,TGTGCCACCAAGGACAGGGCTCATGAAGCTTTCTTT,-,TRBD1,TRBV5-4,TRBJ1-1
CAIRAGNLGYGYTF,TGTGCCATCAGGGCGGGAAACTTGGGGTATGGCTACACCTTC,-,-,TRBV10-3,TRBJ1-2
CASSEGTNQDYGYTF,TGTGCCAGCAGCGAGGGGACCAACCAAGACTATGGCTACACCTTC,-,-,TRBV9,TRBJ1-2
CASSLLQGAGSKNIQYF,TGTGCCAGCAGCTTGCTACAGGGGGCTGGATCCAAAAACATTCAGTACTTC,-,TRBD1,TRBV13,TRBJ2-4
CASSELALSSYEQYF,TGTGCCAGCAGTGAACTGGCGTTAAGCTCCTACGAGCAGTACTTC,-,-,TRBV2,TRBJ2-7
CASSLVAFGLAGGNEQFF,TGCGCCAGCAGCTTGGTGGCGTTCGGACTAGCTGGTGGTAATGAGCAGTTCTTC,few,TRBD2,TRBV5-1,TRBJ2-1
CASSPPVQGETQYF,TGTGCCAGCTCACCACCGGTCCAGGGAGAGACCCAGTACTTC,-,-,TRBV18,TRBJ2-5
CASNQAGVLYNEQFF,TGTGCCAGCAACCAAGCGGGAGTTCTCTACAATGAGCAGTTCTTC,-,TRBD2,TRBV7-9,TRBJ2-1
CASSLSPGSETQYF,TGCGCCAGCAGCTTGTCCCCAGGGAGTGAGACCCAGTACTTC,-,-,TRBV5-1,TRBJ2-5
CASSLSGRTNSGNTIYF,TGCGCCAGCAGCCTTTCGGGTCGGACTAACTCTGGAAACACCATATATTTT,-,-,TRBV4-1,TRBJ1-3
CAWRPTGGRYGYTF,TGTGCCTGGAGACCGACAGGGGGTCGCTATGGCTACACCTTC,-,TRBD1,TRBV30,TRBJ1-2
CASSPDRTGTEAFF,TGCGCCAGCAGCCCGGACCGAACAGGCACTGAAGCTTTCTTT,-,-,TRBV5-1,TRBJ1-1
CASSPGGAHEQFF,TGTGCCAGCAGCCCCGGGGGGGCCCATGAGCAGTTCTTC,-,TRBD2,TRBV9,TRBJ2-1
CASSGRNGEKLFF,TGTGCCAGCTCCGGCAGGAATGGAGAAAAACTGTTTTTT,-,-,TRBV18,TRBJ1-4
CASPGNNTEAFF,TGTGCCAGCCCAGGGAATAACACTGAAGCTTTCTTT,-,-,TRBV21-1,TRBJ1-1
CASSYNRGETQYF,TGTGCCAGTAGCTACAATAGGGGGGAGACCCAGTACTTC,-,-,TRBV19,TRBJ2-5
CASSSHPGPAGYGYTF,TGTGCCAGCAGCTCCCATCCGGGACCTGCTGGCTATGGCTACACCTTC,-,-,TRBV7-2,TRBJ1-2
CASSNNRDRGYHEQYF,TGTGCCAGCAGCAACAACCGGGACAGGGGGTACCACGAGCAGTACTTC,-,TRBD1,TRBV9,TRBJ2-7